Detailed here is one T cell receptor (beta chain). Its antigen remains unknown. Germline CDR1 is SNHLY and CDR2 is FYNNEI. The V gene end was trimmed by 7 bases and the J gene end by 3 bases; junction bases not matched to a gene: 2. This CDR3 has 13 residues. This sample was included in a study of cytomegalovirus exposure and HLA in healthy donors. For the study at large: Early released data comprised about 84 million unique TCRs from HLA-typed donors.

Regarding the study as a whole: Presence/absence results assume similar sequencing depth per donor, which may not hold. Links to common viral pathogens appeared, in a later analysis, for several of the most significant clusters. Overall, approximately 150 TCR beta chains were annotated as cytomegalovirus-associated.

PCR primers comprised 60 Vbeta and 13 Jbeta primers. Clones were read by immunoSEQ multiplex PCR, and TCRdb kept only the in-frame ones, dropping some. The table shows about 160,000 clones, with about 80% occurring only once. This TCR derives from a man aged 30 to 39 in good health and CMV-seronegative. The chain combines TRBV2 with TRBJ2-7; TRBD1 matches 11 bases. The sample comprised PBMCs. In DNA, the CDR3 is TGTGCCAGCACCGGGACAGGGGGCTACGAGCAGTACTTC. Translation: CASTGTGGYEQYF.